This is a list of T cell receptor beta chains from one sample in a study of CD8+ T cells in alopecia areata. Measured with immunoSEQ multiplex PCR; TCRdb has only the in-frame clones, and not every one. The sample lists about 100,000 clones, roughly 40% occurring once. The starting material was CD8+ T cells sorted from blood, obtained at week 24, from a patient treated with tofacitinib. Receptors originate from a human donor with alopecia areata. Each CDR3 is given with its conserved first and last residue. Each record gives: D gene, J gene, V gene, clone size, CDR3 DNA, CDR3 protein. D genes are given only for firm matches. Clone size is stated in some rows and not others, as once, few, many or a class when expanded.

>.|TRBJ1-2|TRBV11-2|few
TGTGCCAGCAGCTCCGGGGGTGGCTACACCTTC
CASSSGGGYTF
>TRBD2|TRBJ2-7|TRBV4-1|.
TGCGCCAGCAGCCAAGGGCTAGCGGAATACGAGCAGTACTTC
CASSQGLAEYEQYF
>TRBD2|TRBJ2-7|TRBV5-1|few
TGCGCCAGCAGCTTGACCAGCGGGGATTACGAGCAGTACTTC
CASSLTSGDYEQYF
>.|TRBJ2-2|TRBV7-8|.
TGTGCCAGCAGCTTGGCAGGGAGGAACGGGGAGCTGTTTTTT
CASSLAGRNGELFF
>TRBD1|TRBJ2-5|TRBV29-1|few
TGCAGCGTCCGGACAGGGTTACAAGAGACCCAGTACTTC
CSVRTGLQETQYF
>TRBD2|TRBJ2-1|TRBV9|.
TGTGCCAGCAGCGTAGGTTCTAGCGGGGGGAATGAGCAGTTCTTC
CASSVGSSGGNEQFF
>TRBD2|TRBJ2-3|TRBV5-1|.
TGCGCCACCACCGGGACTAGCGTTAACGCGCAGTATTTT
CATTGTSVNAQYF
>.|TRBJ2-2|TRBV6-1|few
TGTGCCAGCAGACCAAGGACGGAGAACACCGGGGAGCTGTTTTTT
CASRPRTENTGELFF
>.|TRBJ1-5|TRBV18|.
TGTGCCAGCTCACCAGAGCGATCAGGGGTTACTCAGCCCCAGCATTTT
CASSPERSGVTQPQHF
>TRBD2|TRBJ2-1|TRBV29-1|.
TGCAGCGTTGCGGGACTAGCGGGATTGTTCTTC
CSVAGLAGLFF
>TRBD2|TRBJ2-2|TRBV11-2|.
TGTGCCAGCACCTTACTAATACTAGCGGGAGCCACCGGGGAGCTGTTTTTT
CASTLLILAGATGELFF
>.|TRBJ2-5|TRBV7-3|.
TGTGCCAGCAGCTTGAGGGGGAGGGTGGGAGAGACCCAGTACTTC
CASSLRGRVGETQYF
>.|TRBJ1-5|TRBV5-1|.
TGCGCCAGCAGCTTGGGGAGCAATCAGCCCCAGCATTTT
CASSLGSNQPQHF
>.|TRBJ2-1|TRBV29-1|.
TGCAGCGTTTTACCTGGGGGCGATGAGCAGTTCTTC
CSVLPGGDEQFF
>.|TRBJ1-1|TRBV7-9|few
TGTGCCAGCAGGGGTGGAAAGGCCGAAGCTTTCTTT
CASRGGKAEAFF
>.|TRBJ1-2|TRBV10-3|.
TGTGCCATCACTAGACAGTCTAACTATGGCTACACCTTC
CAITRQSNYGYTF
>.|TRBJ2-7|TRBV5-1|few
TGCGCCAGCAGCGCGGGAGACAGAGCGGACAGCGGGCAGTACTTC
CASSAGDRADSGQYF
>TRBD2|TRBJ2-1|TRBV7-9|.
TGTGCCAGCAGCTCTCCACTAGCGGGAGCCTACAATGAGCAGTTCTTC
CASSSPLAGAYNEQFF
>TRBD2|TRBJ2-2|TRBV7-8|many
TGTGCCAGCAGCACAGACTTAGCGGGAGAGTACGGGGAGCTGTTTTTT
CASSTDLAGEYGELFF
>.|TRBJ2-2|TRBV29-1|few
TGCAGCGCAACCCCGCCCACCGGGGAGCTGTTTTTT
CSATPPTGELFF
>TRBD2|TRBJ2-3|TRBV6-1|.
TGTGCCAGCAGTGAAGGCGCCCGGGGGGCAGATACGCAGTATTTT
CASSEGARGADTQYF
>TRBD1|TRBJ1-1|TRBV7-9|.
TGTGCCAGCAGCCCGCTCCCAGGGGGCCTCACTGAAGCTTTCTTT
CASSPLPGGLTEAFF
>TRBD1|TRBJ1-1|TRBV5-1|.
TGCGCCAGCTGCCCGGGGACAGGGAACACTGAAGCTTTCTTT
CASCPGTGNTEAFF